The sequence of this TCR beta chain was determined in a study of blood T cell repertoires in COVID-19. Study summary: The United States, Italy and Spain supplied acute and convalescent COVID-19 samples.

The protocol was immunoSEQ multiplex PCR, while the TCRdb copy is restricted to in-frame clones and leaves out a portion. Of some 250,000 clones in the sample, around 80% were seen once. The trim removed 1 base at V and 5 bases at J, leaving 12 bases unmatched. The CDR3 consists of 17 residues. The germline V gene has CDR1 LGHNA and CDR2 YSLEER. The chain is built from TRBV4-3 and TRBJ2-5, with 8 bases aligning to TRBD1. The sequenced sample was PBMCs or T cells enriched from blood (not recorded which). The sequence derives from a man aged 35 to 55 who had recovered from COVID-19. Here the CDR3 DNA reads TGCGCCAGCAGCCAAGGCCCCTCGGACAGGGTGGACGAGACCCAGTACTTC. Its translation is CASSQGPSDRVDETQYF.